Described below is a single T cell receptor (beta chain) sequence and its context. This clonotype showed up just a few times. No antigen is known for it. No base-level quality is on record; no much larger clone is a single base apart. The roughly 39 donors, aged about 6 to 95 years, were systemically healthy Caucasian individuals from Russia. Each donor gave 8 to 10 milliliters of peripheral blood, drawn into EDTA-treated Vacutainer tubes. Ficoll-Paque density-gradient centrifugation was used to isolate PBMCs, with at least 6 million obtained per sample. Total RNA, at least 6 micrograms per sample, was extracted from PBMCs with Trizol reagent. For every donor, flow cytometry on a PBMC aliquot measured the percentage of naive CD45RAhigh/CD27high T cells. The source of the sample is a study of blood T cells in healthy people across ages (dated by TCRdb to between 2015 and 2016). Background for the entire study: In model experiments, roughly one uniquely barcoded TCR beta cDNA molecule per two T cells was captured by template switching. To track age-related changes in TCR beta repertoire diversity, the study relied on deep sequencing normalized with unique cDNA molecular identifiers. Four age groups were formed from the donors: young (average approximately 15 years), middle-aged (approximately 41), aged (roughly 56) and long-lived (approximately 78). To avoid experimental bias, donors of different ages were randomly spread across the sequencing lanes. Two additional independent replicas of 1 million unique cDNA reads from the same blood draw were analyzed for two donors (one aged 18 to 30 and one aged 80 or older). What the work shows at the level of the full study, not this receptor alone: A strong correlation was found between observed TCR beta diversity and the percentage of naive T cells measured by flow cytometry. As age increased, observed TCR beta diversity per million T cells dropped in a roughly linear way, and a significant reduction was already evident by age roughly 36. Estimates of total diversity based on one million sequenced T cells were regarded as lower bounds and as underestimates. Because donor CMV infection status was unknown, age-related changes in expanded clonotypes were potentially confounded. Since profiling was done on bulk unsorted PBMCs, naive and antigen-experienced compartments could not be conclusively compared. Compared with the aged group, more naive CD4+ T cells, fewer expanded clones and increased TCR diversity were shown by the long-lived group, suggesting age selection.

The library was generated by 5' RACE. Sequencing was carried out with an Illumina HiSeq 2500. A second PCR of roughly 6 to 11 cycles was run with a J-beta primer mix and a sample-barcoded 5' primer. Each TCR beta cDNA molecule received a unique molecular identifier from a template-switch 5' adaptor carrying 12 random nucleotides. At least 2.5 million CDR3-containing paired-end reads were obtained from each sample. The Mint cDNA synthesis kit, primed by a TRBC-specific oligonucleotide, was used to synthesize first-strand cDNA from all RNA. Following uracil-DNA glycosylase treatment, a first 18-cycle PCR with universal primers M1SS and BC2_uni_R was performed on all cDNA. From the authors' description of their analysis: Normalization of each sample was performed by random selection of 1 million high-quality reads, each carrying a distinct molecular identifier. Reads sharing molecular identifiers were discarded rather than binned into consensus sequences. MiTCR, set to a Q25 quality threshold and the strictest error-elimination algorithm, was used for CDR3 identification, clonotype clustering and error correction. A nonparametric unseen species model using Euler transformation provided a lower-bound estimate of total TCR beta diversity. The public reads were reanalyzed by TCRdb: fastp trimming at Q25, MiXCR alignment, in-frame beta chains only. Merged by CDR3 protein, the rows form single entries marked with the most common genes and DNA. The V and J calls reflect TCRdb's pipeline rather than the authors' work. The sample yields around 600,000 distinct CDR3 sequences; 47% were counted once. The ten largest make up roughly 25% of the sample.

The CDR3 runs 17 amino acids, cysteine and phenylalanine included. The retained sequence is limited to the CDR3, 51 bases, with the frame set at the first base. The chain couples TRBV1 to TRBJ2-1; the DNA was not used to check the table's D call, TRBD1. TRBV1 is a known pseudogene. This TCR was sampled from an elderly man in good health. The sequenced material came from blood. The DNA reads as follows: TGCACCAGCAGCCAAGAAAGAGGACAGGGGACCTACAATGAGCAGTTCTTC. It translates to CTSSQERGQGTYNEQFF.